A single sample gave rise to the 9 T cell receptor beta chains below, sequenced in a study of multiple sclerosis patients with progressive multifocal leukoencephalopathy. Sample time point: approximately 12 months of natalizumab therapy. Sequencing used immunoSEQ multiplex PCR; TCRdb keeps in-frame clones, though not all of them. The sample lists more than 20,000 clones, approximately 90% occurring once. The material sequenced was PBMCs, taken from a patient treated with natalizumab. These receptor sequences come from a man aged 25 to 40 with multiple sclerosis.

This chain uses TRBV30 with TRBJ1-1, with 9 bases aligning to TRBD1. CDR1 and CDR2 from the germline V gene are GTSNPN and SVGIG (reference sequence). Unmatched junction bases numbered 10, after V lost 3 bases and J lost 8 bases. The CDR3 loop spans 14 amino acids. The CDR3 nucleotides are TGTGCCTGGAGCCCACCGGGACAGGGAACGGAAGCTTTCTTT. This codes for CAWSPPGQGTEAFF.

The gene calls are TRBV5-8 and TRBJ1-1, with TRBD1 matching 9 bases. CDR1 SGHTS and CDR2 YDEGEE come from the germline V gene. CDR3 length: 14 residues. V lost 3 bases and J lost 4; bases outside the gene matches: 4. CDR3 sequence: CASSSQTGGTEAFF. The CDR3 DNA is TGTGCCAGCAGCTCCCAGACAGGGGGCACTGAAGCTTTCTTT.

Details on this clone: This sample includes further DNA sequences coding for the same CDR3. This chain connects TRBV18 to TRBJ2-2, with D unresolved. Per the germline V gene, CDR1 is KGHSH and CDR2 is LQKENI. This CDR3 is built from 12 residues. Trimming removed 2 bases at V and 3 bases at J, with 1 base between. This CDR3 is CASSPDTGELFF. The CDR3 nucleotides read TGTGCCAGCTCACCAGACACCGGGGAGCTGTTTTTT.

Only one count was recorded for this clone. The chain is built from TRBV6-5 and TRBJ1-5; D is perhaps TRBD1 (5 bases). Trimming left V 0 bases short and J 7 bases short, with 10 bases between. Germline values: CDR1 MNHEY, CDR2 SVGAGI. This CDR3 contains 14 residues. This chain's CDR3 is CASSYSRRDQPQHF. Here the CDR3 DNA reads TGTGCCAGCAGTTACTCGAGAAGGGACCAGCCCCAGCATTTT.

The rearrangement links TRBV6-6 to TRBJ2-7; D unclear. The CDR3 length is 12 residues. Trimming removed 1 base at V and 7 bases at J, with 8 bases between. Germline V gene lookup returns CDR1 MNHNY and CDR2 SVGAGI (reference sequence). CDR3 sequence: CASSYYLAEQYF. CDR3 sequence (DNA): TGTGCCAGCAGTTACTACCTGGCGGAGCAGTACTTC.

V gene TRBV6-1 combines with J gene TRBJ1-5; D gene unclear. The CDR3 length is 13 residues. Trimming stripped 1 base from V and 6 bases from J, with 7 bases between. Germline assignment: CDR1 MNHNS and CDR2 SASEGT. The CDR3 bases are TGTGCCAGCAGTGAAGTGTGGGGTCAGCCCCAGCATTTT. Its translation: CASSEVWGQPQHF.

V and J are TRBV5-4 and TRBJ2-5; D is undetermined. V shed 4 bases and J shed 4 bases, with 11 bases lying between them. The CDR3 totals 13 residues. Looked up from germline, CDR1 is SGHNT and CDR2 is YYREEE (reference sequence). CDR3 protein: CASSVARGETQYF. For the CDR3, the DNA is TGTGCCAGCAGCGTGGCCAGAGGAGAGACCCAGTACTTC.

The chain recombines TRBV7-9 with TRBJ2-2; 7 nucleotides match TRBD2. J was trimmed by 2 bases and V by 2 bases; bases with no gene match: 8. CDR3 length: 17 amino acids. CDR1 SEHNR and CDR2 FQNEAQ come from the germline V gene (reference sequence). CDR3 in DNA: TGTGCCAGCAGCTTAAGGAGACTAGCCGATAACACCGGGGAGCTGTTTTTT. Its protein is CASSLRRLADNTGELFF.

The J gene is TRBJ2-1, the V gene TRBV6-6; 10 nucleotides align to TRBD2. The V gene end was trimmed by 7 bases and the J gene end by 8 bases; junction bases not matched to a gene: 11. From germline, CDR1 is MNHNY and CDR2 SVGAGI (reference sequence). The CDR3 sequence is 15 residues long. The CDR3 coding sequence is TGTGCCAGCACTCTGCCGGGACTAGCGATCGATGAGCAGTTCTTC. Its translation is CASTLPGLAIDEQFF.